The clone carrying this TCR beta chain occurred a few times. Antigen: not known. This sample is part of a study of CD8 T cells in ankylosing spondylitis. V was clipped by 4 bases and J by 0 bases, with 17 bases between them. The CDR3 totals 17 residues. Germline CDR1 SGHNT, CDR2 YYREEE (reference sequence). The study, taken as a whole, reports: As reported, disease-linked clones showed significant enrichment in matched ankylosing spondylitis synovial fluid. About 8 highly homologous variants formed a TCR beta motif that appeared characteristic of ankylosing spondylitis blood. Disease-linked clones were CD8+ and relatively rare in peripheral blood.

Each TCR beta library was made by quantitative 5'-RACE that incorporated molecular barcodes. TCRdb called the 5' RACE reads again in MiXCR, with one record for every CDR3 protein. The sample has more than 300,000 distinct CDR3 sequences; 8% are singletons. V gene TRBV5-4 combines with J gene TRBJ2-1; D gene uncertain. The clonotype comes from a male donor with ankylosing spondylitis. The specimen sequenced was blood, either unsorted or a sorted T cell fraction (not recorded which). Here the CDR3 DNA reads TGTGCCAGCAGCCTGGAGCCCTCACCTAGCTCCTACAATGAGCAGTTCTTC. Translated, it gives CASSLEPSPSSYNEQFF.